This T cell receptor beta chain comes out of a study of T cell repertoires in cytomegalovirus infection. Findings and limits, study-wide: Cumulative frequency of public TCR beta families picked out carriers of CMV plus the relevant HLA.

TCRdb reanalysed the reads using MiXCR and keeps one entry per CDR3 protein. The data contain around 450,000 distinct CDR3 sequences, about 11% of them singletons. This clonotype has just a few counts. Its cognate antigen is unknown. The origin of this receptor is a human donor in good health (CMV status not recorded). Some clones in this sample may be carry-over from other donors' samples. The sample taken for sequencing was PBMCs.

In DNA form, the CDR3 reads TGTGCCACCAGCAAGACAGGGGGCGCAAGAACAGATACGCAGTATTTT. It codes for CATSKTGGARTDTQYF. The V and J genes are TRBV15 and TRBJ2-3; TRBD1 agrees at 10 bases. Germline CDR1 LNHNV, CDR2 YYDKDF (reference sequence). This CDR3 has 16 amino acids. V shed 4 bases and J 3 bases; nucleotides not matched to a gene: 7. The full variable domain, its missing parts supplied by reference TRBV15 and TRBJ2-3, is DAMVIQNPRYQVTQFGKPVTLSCSQTLNHNVMYWYQQKSSQAPKLLFHYYDKDFNNEADTPDNFQSRRPNTSFCFLDIRSPGLGDTAMYLCATSKTGGARTDTQYFGPGTRLTVL.